This T cell receptor (beta chain) appears in the sequencing data of a study of blood T cell repertoires in COVID-19. For the study at large: The origin of the acute and convalescent COVID-19 samples was the United States, Italy and Spain. From T cells, B-cell-depleted T cells, or PBMCs came the material, which was cDNA or gDNA.

How the authors handled the data: Using reference gene primer amplification, nucleated cell counts were estimated. The table came from immunoSEQ multiplex PCR; TCRdb's copy has only in-frame clones and leaves some out. V, J and clone size derive from that table, while D and trimming were established from the DNA sequence. The sample contains roughly 50,000 clones, about four fifths of which appear only once. Germline CDR1 is SGHTA and CDR2 is FQGNSA. The CDR3 extends over 16 amino acids. The germline V and J ends were trimmed by 1 base and 0 bases, with 7 bases remaining between them. The sequenced material came from peripheral blood. The TCR sequence derives from a man aged 40-55 years with acute or convalescent COVID-19. J is TRBJ1-6 and V is TRBV7-2; D ambiguous. DNA of the CDR3: TGTGCCAGCAGCTTAGATGTGAGCTCCTATAATTCACCCCTCCACTTT. It is translated as CASSLDVSSYNSPLHF.